These T cell receptor beta chains were read from a single sample in a study of control samples from healthy donors and cancer patients. Assay: immunoSEQ multiplex PCR; the TCRdb copy retains only in-frame clones and omits some. Among around 76,000 clones listed, around nine tenths were seen once. The sample comprised PBMCs. The receptors were sampled from a woman aged 50 to 60 with colorectal cancer. The CDR3 runs from the conserved cysteine through the conserved F or W. D genes are given only for firm matches. The size of a clone is reported for some rows only, either as once, few or many, or as a class for expanded clones.

V	D	size	J	CDR3	DNA
TRBV6-2/TRBV6-3	-	few	TRBJ1-2	CASSAGTSSGYTF	TGTGCCAGCAGCGCCGGGACCAGCTCTGGCTACACCTTC
TRBV18	-	-	TRBJ2-5	CASAAGSTQYF	TGTGCCAGCGCTGCCGGGTCCACCCAGTACTTC
TRBV7-6	-	-	TRBJ2-5	CASSQALMETQYF	TGTGCCAGCAGCCAAGCACTAATGGAGACCCAGTACTTC
TRBV7-2	-	-	TRBJ1-6	CASSQGQSNSPLHF	TGTGCCAGCAGCCAAGGACAGAGTAATTCACCCCTCCACTTT
TRBV11-3	TRBD1	-	TRBJ2-1	CASSKDREQFF	TGTGCCAGCAGCAAGGACAGGGAGCAGTTCTTC
TRBV4-1	-	-	TRBJ1-2	CASSQDLRGVGGYTF	TGCGCCAGCAGCCAAGATCTCCGGGGGGTGGGGGGCTACACCTTC
TRBV2	TRBD2	-	TRBJ2-5	CASSDRGLAGQETQYF	TGTGCCAGCAGTGATCGGGGACTAGCGGGCCAAGAGACCCAGTACTTC
TRBV2	-	-	TRBJ1-1	CASSAGPNTEAFF	TGTGCCAGCAGTGCGGGACCGAACACTGAAGCTTTCTTT
TRBV7-8	-	-	TRBJ1-6	CASSQTPGDSPLHF	TGTGCCAGCAGTCAGACTCCGGGGGATTCACCCCTCCACTTT
TRBV18	-	-	TRBJ1-3	CASSPSYSGDSGNTIYF	TGTGCCAGCTCACCGTCGTATTCAGGGGACTCTGGAAACACCATATATTTT
TRBV7-3	TRBD2	-	TRBJ2-5	CASTREGLAEQETQYF	TGTGCCAGTACCAGGGAAGGACTAGCTGAGCAAGAGACCCAGTACTTC
TRBV7-2	TRBD1	-	TRBJ1-2	CASSNGQGDYGYTF	TGTGCCAGCAGCAATGGACAGGGGGACTATGGCTACACCTTC
TRBV7-9	-	-	TRBJ2-3	CASSLRLGDTQYF	TGTGCCAGCAGCTTGAGGTTGGGAGATACGCAGTATTTT
TRBV12-3/TRBV12-4	-	-	TRBJ1-6	CASTLKTPLHF	TGTGCCAGCACCCTTAAGACACCCCTCCACTTT
TRBV12-3/TRBV12-4	-	-	TRBJ1-2	CASTFRGVYGYTF	TGTGCCAGCACTTTTCGGGGGGTCTATGGCTACACCTTC
TRBV3-1/TRBV3-2	-	-	TRBJ1-2	CASSQARQYGYTF	TGTGCCAGCAGCCAAGCCCGACAGTATGGCTACACCTTC
TRBV6-5	TRBD1	-	TRBJ1-1	CASSYRDRGTEAFF	TGTGCCAGCAGTTACAGGGACAGGGGCACTGAAGCTTTCTTT
TRBV21-1	-	-	TRBJ1-2	CASSPRRPAGYGYTF	TGTGCCAGCAGCCCTCGACGTCCCGCGGGCTATGGCTACACCTTC
TRBV15	TRBD1	-	TRBJ2-3	CATSDRDRGTDTQYF	TGTGCCACCAGCGACCGGGACAGGGGCACAGATACGCAGTATTTT
TRBV29-1	-	-	TRBJ1-4	CSVEDARGKLFF	TGCAGCGTTGAAGATGCCAGGGGAAAACTGTTTTTT
TRBV7-4	TRBD2	once	TRBJ2-3	CGFPRGGYTDTQYF	TGTGGATTCCCCCGGGGGGGATACACAGATACGCAGTATTTT
TRBV7-3	-	-	TRBJ1-1	CASSSTGGAEAFF	TGTGCCAGCAGTTCCACAGGAGGAGCTGAAGCTTTCTTT
TRBV4-3	-	once	TRBJ2-3	CASSQEVTWGGPDTQYF	TGCGCCAGCAGCCAAGAAGTGACGTGGGGGGGGCCAGATACGCAGTATTTT
TRBV5-6	-	-	TRBJ1-1	CASSLGGRMGTEAFF	TGTGCCAGCAGCTTGGGGGGTAGGATGGGCACTGAAGCTTTCTTT
TRBV5-6	TRBD1	once	TRBJ1-5	CASSVPKGAWNQPQHF	TGTGCCAGCAGCGTCCCGAAGGGGGCGTGGAATCAGCCCCAGCATTTT
TRBV5-4	TRBD2	-	TRBJ2-5	CASSIFLAGGQETQYF	TGTGCCAGCAGCATATTTCTAGCGGGGGGACAAGAGACCCAGTACTTC
TRBV7-9	-	-	TRBJ1-5	CASSPGQGGNQPQHF	TGTGCCAGCAGCCCGGGGCAGGGCGGCAATCAGCCCCAGCATTTT
TRBV5-6	-	-	TRBJ1-4	CASSSSGTSGEKLFF	TGTGCCAGCAGCTCCAGCGGAACGAGCGGTGAAAAACTGTTTTTT
TRBV19	-	-	TRBJ1-2	CASMSPASNGYTF	TGTGCCAGTATGTCCCCGGCGTCAAATGGCTACACCTTC
TRBV6-2/TRBV6-3	-	-	TRBJ2-3	CASSYFRTLTQYF	TGTGCCAGCAGTTACTTTAGGACACTCACGCAGTATTTT
TRBV19	TRBD1	-	TRBJ1-1	CASSLGQGDTEAFF	TGTGCCAGTAGCTTAGGACAGGGAGACACTGAAGCTTTCTTT
TRBV5-1	-	few	TRBJ1-1	CASSLGPTEAFF	TGCGCCAGCAGCCTGGGACCGACAGAAGCTTTCTTT
TRBV9	TRBD1	-	TRBJ1-6	CASSVEGQGWSPLHF	TGTGCCAGCAGCGTAGAGGGACAGGGCTGGTCACCCCTCCACTTT
TRBV20-1	-	once	TRBJ1-1	CSARWNTEAFF	TGCAGTGCCAGGTGGAACACTGAAGCTTTCTTT
TRBV5-4	-	-	TRBJ1-2	CASSLGVGGYTF	TGTGCCAGCAGCTTGGGGGTTGGTGGCTACACCTTC
TRBV6-2/TRBV6-3	-	-	TRBJ1-1	CASSYPGKGEAFF	TGTGCCAGCAGTTACCCTGGGAAGGGTGAAGCTTTCTTT
TRBV7-2	TRBD1	-	TRBJ1-2	CASSLSAGTGYGYTF	TGTGCCAGCAGCTTATCCGCCGGGACAGGCTATGGCTACACCTTC
TRBV28	-	-	TRBJ2-6	CASSLPGNGANVLTF	TGTGCCAGCAGTTTACCCGGGAACGGGGCCAACGTCCTGACTTTC
TRBV18	TRBD1	-	TRBJ1-2	CASSPTKNRGDGYTF	TGTGCCAGCTCACCAACGAAAAACAGGGGTGATGGCTACACCTTC
TRBV6-2/TRBV6-3	TRBD2	-	TRBJ2-5	CASSSFLAGVDQETQYF	TGTGCCAGCAGTTCCTTTCTAGCGGGGGTGGACCAAGAGACCCAGTACTTC
TRBV7-2	-	-	TRBJ1-1	CASSLDRNTEAFF	TGTGCCAGCAGCTTGGACAGGAACACTGAAGCTTTCTTT
TRBV19	-	few	TRBJ2-2	CASSRETGELFF	TGTGCCAGTAGTAGAGAAACCGGGGAGCTGTTTTTT
TRBV21-1	-	-	TRBJ2-5	CASTIGPKETQYF	TGTGCCAGCACCATTGGTCCTAAAGAGACCCAGTACTTC
TRBV4-3	-	-	TRBJ1-2	CASSQDARGYTF	TGCGCCAGCAGCCAAGACGCACGCGGCTACACCTTC
TRBV5-1	TRBD1	-	TRBJ1-2	CASSLEGAREGYTF	TGCGCCAGCAGCTTGGAGGGGGCGAGAGAGGGCTACACCTTC
TRBV5-1	-	-	TRBJ1-3	CASSLGTPGGNTIYF	TGCGCCAGCAGCTTGGGGACGCCGGGGGGAAACACCATATATTTT
TRBV7-2	-	-	TRBJ1-1	CASSLEGQLTEAFF	TGTGCCAGCAGCTTAGAAGGACAGTTGACTGAAGCTTTCTTT
TRBV7-2	-	once	TRBJ1-5	CASSPGHFNQPQHF	TGTGCCAGCAGCCCGGGACATTTCAATCAGCCCCAGCATTTT
TRBV7-2	TRBD2	-	TRBJ2-2	CASSLASGGNTGELFF	TGTGCCAGCAGCTTGGCTAGCGGGGGGAACACCGGGGAGCTGTTTTTT
TRBV10-2	-	-	TRBJ1-5	CASSTPGQPQHF	TGCGCCAGCAGTACCCCTGGGCAGCCCCAGCATTTT
TRBV12-3/TRBV12-4	TRBD1	-	TRBJ1-1	CASSNGQGAAFF	TGTGCCAGCAGTAACGGACAGGGGGCGGCTTTCTTT
TRBV2	-	-	TRBJ1-1	CASSEIRTMNTEAFF	TGTGCCAGCAGTGAAATCAGAACCATGAACACTGAAGCTTTCTTT
TRBV5-1	TRBD1	once	TRBJ1-4	CASSLGRTGNEKLFF	TGCGCCAGCAGCTTGGGGAGGACAGGGAATGAAAAACTGTTTTTT
TRBV27	-	once	TRBJ1-6	CASSLGDSPLHF	TGTGCCAGCAGTTTAGGGGATTCACCCCTCCACTTT
TRBV6-5	-	-	TRBJ2-1	CASSCSIGVGDEQFF	TGTGCCAGCAGTTGCTCGATAGGAGTCGGGGATGAGCAGTTCTTC
TRBV21-1	-	-	TRBJ2-2	CASSKTLHGQKDTGELFF	TGTGCCAGCAGCAAGACCCTCCACGGACAGAAGGACACCGGGGAGCTGTTTTTT
TRBV4-3	-	-	TRBJ2-3	CASSPSPTSTDTQYF	TGCGCCAGCAGCCCTTCCCCTACTAGCACAGATACGCAGTATTTT
TRBV6-1	-	-	TRBJ1-5	CASSETRNQPQHF	TGTGCCAGCAGTGAAACCAGAAATCAGCCCCAGCATTTT
TRBV6-5	-	-	TRBJ1-1	CASSLDRNTEAFF	TGTGCCAGCAGTCTCGACAGGAACACTGAAGCTTTCTTT